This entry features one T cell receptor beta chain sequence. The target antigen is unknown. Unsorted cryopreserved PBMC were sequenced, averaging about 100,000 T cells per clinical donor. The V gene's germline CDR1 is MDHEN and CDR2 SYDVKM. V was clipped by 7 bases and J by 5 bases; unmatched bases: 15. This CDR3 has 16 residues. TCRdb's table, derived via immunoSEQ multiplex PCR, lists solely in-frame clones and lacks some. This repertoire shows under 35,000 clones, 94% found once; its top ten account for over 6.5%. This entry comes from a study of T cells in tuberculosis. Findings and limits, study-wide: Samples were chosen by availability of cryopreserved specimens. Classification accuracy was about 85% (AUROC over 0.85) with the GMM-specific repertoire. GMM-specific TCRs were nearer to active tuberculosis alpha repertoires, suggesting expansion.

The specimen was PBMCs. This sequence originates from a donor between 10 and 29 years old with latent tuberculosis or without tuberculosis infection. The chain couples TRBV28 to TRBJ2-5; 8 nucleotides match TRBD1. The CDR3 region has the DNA TGTGCCAGCACCCCTTCCGACAGGGGCGGTGTGGAGACCCAGTACTTC. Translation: CASTPSDRGGVETQYF. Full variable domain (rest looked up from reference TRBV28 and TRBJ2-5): DVKVTQSSRYLVKRTGEKVFLECVQDMDHENMFWYRQDPGLGLRLIYFSYDVKMKEKGDIPEGYSVSREKKERFSLILESASTNQTSMYLCASTPSDRGGVETQYFGPGTRLLVL.